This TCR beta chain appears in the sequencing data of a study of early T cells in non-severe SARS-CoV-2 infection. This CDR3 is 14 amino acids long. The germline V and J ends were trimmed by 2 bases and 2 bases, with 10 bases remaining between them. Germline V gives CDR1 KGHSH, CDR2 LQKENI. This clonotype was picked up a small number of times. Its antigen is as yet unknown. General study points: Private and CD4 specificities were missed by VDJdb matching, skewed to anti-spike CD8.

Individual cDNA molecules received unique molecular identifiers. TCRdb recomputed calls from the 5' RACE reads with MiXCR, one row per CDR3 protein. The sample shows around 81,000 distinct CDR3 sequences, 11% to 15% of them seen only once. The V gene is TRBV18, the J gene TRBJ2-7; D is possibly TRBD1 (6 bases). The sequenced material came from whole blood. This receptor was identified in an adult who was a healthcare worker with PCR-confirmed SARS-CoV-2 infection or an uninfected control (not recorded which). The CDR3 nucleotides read TGTGCCAGCTCACCAGAGCAGGGGCCCTACGAGCAGTACTTC. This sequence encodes CASSPEQGPYEQYF.